This record covers a single TCR beta chain. Its antigen is still unknown. This sample was taken from a study of a mutant IDH1 vaccine in newly diagnosed glioma. Across the whole study: Week 47 marked visit V13, whereas week 35 marked visit V12.

As to time point: week 35, safety follow-up. One vaccine dose held 300 ug of mutant IDH1 20-mer peptide and came with topical imiquimod. Those who donated had recent WHO grade 3 or 4 IDH1-mutant, ATRX-lost astrocytomas. Only in-frame clones appear in the TCRdb table, and some are missing; sequencing was by immunoSEQ multiplex PCR. The sample carries around 54,000 clones, roughly nine tenths recorded once. Sequenced here: PBMCs, sampled from a glioma patient whose treatment included an IDH1 peptide vaccine. The source is a man aged 35-49 years with glioma.

CDR3 loop: CASSLLQTGANEKLFF. CDR3 nucleotide sequence: TGTGCCAGCAGTTTACTTCAGACAGGGGCGAATGAAAAACTGTTTTTT. The chain joins TRBV27 to TRBJ1-4, with 8 bases matching TRBD1. Germline assignment: CDR1 MNHEY and CDR2 SMNVEV (reference sequence). This CDR3 is 16 amino acids long. J lost 5 bases, V lost 2 bases, and 7 bases had no gene match.